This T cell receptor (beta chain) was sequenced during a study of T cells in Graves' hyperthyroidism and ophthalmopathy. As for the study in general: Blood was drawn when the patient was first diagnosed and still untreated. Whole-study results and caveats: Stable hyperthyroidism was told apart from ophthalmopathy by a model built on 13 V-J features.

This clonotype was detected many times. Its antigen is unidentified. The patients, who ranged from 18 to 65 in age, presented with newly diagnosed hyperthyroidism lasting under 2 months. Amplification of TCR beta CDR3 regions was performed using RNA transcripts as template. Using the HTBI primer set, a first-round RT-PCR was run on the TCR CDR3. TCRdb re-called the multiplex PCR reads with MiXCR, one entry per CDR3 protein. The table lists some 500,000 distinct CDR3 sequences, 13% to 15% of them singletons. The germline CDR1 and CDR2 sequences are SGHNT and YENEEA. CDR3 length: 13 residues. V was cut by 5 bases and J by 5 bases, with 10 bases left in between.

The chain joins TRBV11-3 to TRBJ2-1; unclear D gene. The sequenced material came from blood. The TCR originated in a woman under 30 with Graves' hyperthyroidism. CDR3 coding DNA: TGTGCCAGCAGCGCCCGGGTGGACAATGAGCAGTTCTTC. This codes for CASSARVDNEQFF. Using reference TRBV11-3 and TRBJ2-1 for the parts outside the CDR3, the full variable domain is EAGVVQSPRYKIIEKKQPVAFWCNPISGHNTLYWYLQNLGQGPELLIRYENEEAVDDSQLPKDRFSAERLKGVDSTLKIQPAELGDSAVYLCASSARVDNEQFFGPGTRLTVL.